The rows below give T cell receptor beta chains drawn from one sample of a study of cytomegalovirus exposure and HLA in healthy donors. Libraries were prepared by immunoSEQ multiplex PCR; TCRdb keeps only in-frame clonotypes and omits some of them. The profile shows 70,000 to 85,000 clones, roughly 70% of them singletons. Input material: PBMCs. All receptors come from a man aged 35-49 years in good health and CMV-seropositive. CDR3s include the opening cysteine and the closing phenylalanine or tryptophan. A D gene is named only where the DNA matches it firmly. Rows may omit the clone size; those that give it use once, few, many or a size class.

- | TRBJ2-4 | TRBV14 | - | TGTGCCAGCAGCCCCGACTCGGACATTCAGTACTTC | CASSPDSDIQYF
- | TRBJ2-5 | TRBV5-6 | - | TGTGCCAGCAGCTTGGTTCGGACTAACCAAGAGACCCAGTACTTC | CASSLVRTNQETQYF
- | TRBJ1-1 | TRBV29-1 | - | TGCAGCGCAAAGAACACTGAAGCTTTCTTT | CSAKNTEAFF
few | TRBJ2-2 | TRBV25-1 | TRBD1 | TGTGCCAGCAGTGAACTACAGGGGGGGAACACCGGGGAGCTGTTTTTT | CASSELQGGNTGELFF
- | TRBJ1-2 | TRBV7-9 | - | TGTGCCAGCAGCTTACGGGTAGAGGGTGGCGGCTACACCTTC | CASSLRVEGGGYTF
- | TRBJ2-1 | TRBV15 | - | TGTGCCACCAGCGGGTATACTAGTTTTTACGGGCGGAATGAGCAGTTCTTC | CATSGYTSFYGRNEQFF
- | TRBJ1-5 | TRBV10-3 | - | TGTGCCATCAGTGAGTCGAGGGCGGATCAGCCCCAGCATTTT | CAISESRADQPQHF
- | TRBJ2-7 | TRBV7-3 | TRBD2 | TGTGCCAGCAGCTCCGAGCGGGGTCGGGGGGTCGAGCAGTACTTC | CASSSERGRGVEQYF
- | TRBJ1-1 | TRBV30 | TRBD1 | TGTGCCTGGAGAAGACAGGGGGCAAACACTGAAGCTTTCTTT | CAWRRQGANTEAFF
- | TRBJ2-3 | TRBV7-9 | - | TGTGCCAGCAGCTTAAACAGGCCCGAAGATACGCAGTATTTT | CASSLNRPEDTQYF
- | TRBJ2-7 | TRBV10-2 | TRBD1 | TGCGCCAGCACCGGGACAGGGGCACACGAGCAGTACTTC | CASTGTGAHEQYF
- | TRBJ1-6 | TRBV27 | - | TGTGCCAGCAGTATTACGACAAGCTCCTATAATTCACCCCTCCACTTT | CASSITTSSYNSPLHF
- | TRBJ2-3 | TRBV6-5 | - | TGTGCCAGTTTCCCGCGGGGTTACACAGATACGCAGTATTTT | CASFPRGYTDTQYF
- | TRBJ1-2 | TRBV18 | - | TGTGCCAGCTCACCAGGGGAGTTCTATGGCTACACCTTC | CASSPGEFYGYTF
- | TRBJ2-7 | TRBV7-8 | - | TGTGCCAGCAGCTTAGGGACACGGCAGTACTTC | CASSLGTRQYF
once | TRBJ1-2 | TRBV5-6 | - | TGTGCCAGCAGCTCACAAATCGGGACTTCTGTCTATGGCTACACCTTC | CASSSQIGTSVYGYTF
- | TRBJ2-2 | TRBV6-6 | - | TGTGCCAGCAGTGCTAGCGAGAACACCGGGGAGCTGTTTTTT | CASSASENTGELFF
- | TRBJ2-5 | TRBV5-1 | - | TGCGCCAGCAGCTTGGCAAGCCGCCAAGAGACCCAGTACTTC | CASSLASRQETQYF